Shown below are 28 T cell receptor beta chains from a single sample sequenced in a study of control samples from healthy donors and cancer patients. Produced via immunoSEQ multiplex PCR; TCRdb's table is partial and in-frame only. The table shows 60,000 to 75,000 clones, with around 87% occurring only once. The sequenced material came from PBMCs. These receptors all stem from a woman aged 50 to 65 with head and neck cancer.

The J gene is TRBJ1-1, the V gene TRBV5-6; D may be TRBD1 (5 bases). This CDR3 is 14 amino acids long. The germline CDR1 and CDR2 sequences are SGHDT and YYEEEE. V dropped 2 bases and J dropped 9 bases, with 17 bases sitting between them. DNA for the CDR3: TGTGCCAGCAGCTTCGGGGGTAGGACGGAGAAAGCTTTCTTT. It specifies CASSFGGRTEKAFF.

The genes are TRBV29-1 and TRBJ1-5, with 7 bases matching TRBD1. This CDR3 is built from 13 residues. V shed 4 bases, J shed 3 bases, and the junction held 3 bases outside the gene matches. The germline V gene encodes CDR1 SQVTM and CDR2 ANQGSEA. This CDR3 is CSVGQGDNQPQHF. CDR3 nucleotides: TGCAGCGTTGGACAGGGAGACAATCAGCCCCAGCATTTT.

The chain combines TRBV6-2 or TRBV6-3 with TRBJ2-5; TRBD2 matches 10 bases. J gave up 2 bases and V 4 bases, and 4 bases lay outside the gene matches. Germline V gene sequence: CDR1 MNHEY, CDR2 SVGEGT. The CDR3 is made up of 15 amino acids. This CDR3 reads CASSFPSGGQETQYF. CDR3 sequence (DNA): TGTGCCAGCAGTTTCCCTAGCGGGGGACAAGAGACCCAGTACTTC.

The chain carries TRBV12-3 or TRBV12-4 and TRBJ1-1; D remains ambiguous. The CDR3 covers 13 residues. Trimming removed 6 bases at V and 0 bases at J, with 8 bases between. CDR3 residues: CASSLTMNTEAFF. Written as DNA, the CDR3 is TGTGCCAGCAGCCTAACTATGAACACTGAAGCTTTCTTT.

The chain couples TRBV7-2 to TRBJ2-5, with 11 bases lining up with TRBD2. This CDR3 contains 15 residues. Losses at the gene ends were 1 base for V and 2 bases for J; bases not matched to a gene: 0. Germline V CDR1 and CDR2: SGHTA, FQGNSA. In DNA form, the CDR3 reads TGTGCCAGCAGCTTAGGACTAGCGGGGCAAGAGACCCAGTACTTC. Protein sequence: CASSLGLAGQETQYF. The full variable domain, in which reference TRBV7-2 and TRBJ2-5 provide the parts outside the CDR3, is GAGVSQSPSNKVTEKGKDVELRCDPISGHTALYWYRQSLGQGLEFLIYFQGNSAPDKSGLPSDRFSAERTGGSVSTLTIQRTQQEDSAVYLCASSLGLAGQETQYFGPGTRLLVL.

The gene calls are TRBV6-2 or TRBV6-3 and TRBJ1-2, with 12 positions matching TRBD1. The V and J ends lost 5 bases and 8 bases, in that order; junction bases with no gene match: 6. Germline assignment: CDR1 MNHEY and CDR2 SVGEGT. CDR3 length: 14 amino acids. CDR3 DNA sequence: TGTGCCAGCAGTCCGGGACAGGGGGCACGAGGCTACACCTTC. Translation gives CASSPGQGARGYTF.

The V and J genes are TRBV9 and TRBJ2-7, with D maybe TRBD2 (6 bases). Trimming took 0 bases from V and 4 from J, leaving 14 bases between them. The CDR3 is 15 residues long. CDR1 and CDR2 (germline): SGDLS, YYNGEE. CDR3 DNA sequence: TGTGCCAGCAGCGTAGGGGGACTGGGTTTTTACGAGCAGTACTTC. Its translation: CASSVGGLGFYEQYF.

The J gene is TRBJ1-2, the V gene TRBV21-1. TRBV21-1 is termed a pseudogene. The CDR3 sequence is 16 residues long. The CDR3 reads CASSKSPRGFHYGYTF. The CDR3 nucleotides are TGTGCCAGCAGCAAAAGCCCTCGGGGATTTCACTATGGCTACACCTTC.

The rearrangement links TRBV9 to TRBJ1-2; no firm D call. The CDR3 length is 14 residues. V dropped 0 bases and J dropped 8 bases, with 14 bases sitting between them. Germline V gene data show CDR1 as SGDLS and CDR2 as YYNGEE. CDR3 sequence reads: CASSVADGLSGYTF. In DNA, the CDR3 is TGTGCCAGCAGCGTAGCGGACGGCCTATCGGGCTACACCTTC.

The chain carries TRBV2 and TRBJ2-1; 11 positions match TRBD1. Germline CDR1 SNHLY, CDR2 FYNNEI. Trimming took 8 bases from V and 7 from J; bases not matched to a gene: 10. The CDR3 totals 15 residues. The CDR3 sequence is CASRVRDRGVNEQFF. The CDR3 DNA is TGTGCCAGCCGGGTCCGGGACAGGGGGGTGAATGAGCAGTTCTTC.

CDR3 in amino acids: CASSPQGRSNQPQHF. The CDR3 DNA reads as TGTGCCAGTAGTCCTCAAGGGCGCAGCAATCAGCCCCAGCATTTT. The chain combines TRBV19 with TRBJ1-5; no definite D call. The CDR3 has 15 amino acids. Germline V lookup: CDR1 LNHDA, CDR2 SQIVND (reference sequence). V was clipped by 5 bases and J by 1 base, with 12 bases between them. Together with reference TRBV19 and TRBJ1-5, the CDR3 gives the full variable domain: DGGITQSPKYLFRKEGQNVTLSCEQNLNHDAMYWYRQDPGQGLRLIYYSQIVNDFQKGDIAEGYSVSREKKESFPLTVTSAQKNPTAFYLCASSPQGRSNQPQHFGDGTRLSIL.

V gene TRBV19 combines with J gene TRBJ1-4; 11 bases line up with TRBD1. CDR3 length equals 15 residues. After removal of 3 bases from V and 7 bases from J, the junction contained 4 bases not matched to a gene. Germline V gives CDR1 LNHDA, CDR2 SQIVND (reference sequence). CDR3 DNA: TGTGCCAGTAGTATGTCCGGGACAGGGGGTGAAAAACTGTTTTTT. This encodes CASSMSGTGGEKLFF.

The chain has TRBV29-1 and TRBJ2-1, with D possibly being TRBD2 (5 bases). The V gene's germline CDR1 is SQVTM and CDR2 ANQGSEA. This CDR3 has 13 residues. V gave up 7 bases and J gave up 1 base, with 11 bases separating them. As DNA, the CDR3 is TGCAGCGCACAACTAGGGTCCTACAATGAGCAGTTCTTC. This sequence encodes CSAQLGSYNEQFF.

The rearrangement joins TRBV28 to TRBJ1-2; 9 nucleotides match TRBD1. The CDR3 has 15 amino acids. CDR1 and CDR2 (germline): MDHEN, SYDVKM. The ends lost 10 bases at V and 1 base at J; junction bases unmatched: 10. CDR3 amino acids: CATVSGTGRNYGYTF. The CDR3, as DNA: TGTGCCACCGTATCCGGGACAGGGCGTAACTATGGCTACACCTTC.

This sequence joins TRBV5-4 and TRBJ1-1, with unresolved D. Germline V CDR1 and CDR2: SGHNT, YYREEE (reference sequence). Trimming pared 3 bases from V and 1 base from J, leaving 10 bases between. The CDR3 is made up of 14 amino acids. The chain's CDR3 is CASSSMTANTEAFF. CDR3 in DNA: TGTGCCAGCAGCTCCATGACGGCGAACACTGAAGCTTTCTTT. The full variable domain, completed using reference TRBV5-4 and TRBJ1-1, is ETGVTQSPTHLIKTRGQQVTLRCSSQSGHNTVSWYQQALGQGPQFIFQYYREEENGRGNFPPRFSGLQFPNYSSELNVNALELDDSALYLCASSSMTANTEAFFGQGTRLTVV.

CDR3 bases: TGTGCCAGCAGTTTGCCCGGAGGAGCGAATAAGGTAGAGACCCAGTACTTC. Its protein product is CASSLPGGANKVETQYF. The V and J genes are TRBV28 and TRBJ2-5, with a possible D match to TRBD2 (5 bases). Trimming removed 3 bases from V and 4 bases from J, with 21 bases in between. The CDR3 is made up of 17 amino acids. Germline loops: CDR1 MDHEN, CDR2 SYDVKM. Variable domain in full (rest from reference TRBV28 and TRBJ2-5): DVKVTQSSRYLVKRTGEKVFLECVQDMDHENMFWYRQDPGLGLRLIYFSYDVKMKEKGDIPEGYSVSREKKERFSLILESASTNQTSMYLCASSLPGGANKVETQYFGPGTRLLVL.

The chain combines TRBV5-8 with TRBJ2-1, with D possibly being TRBD1 or TRBD2 (6 bases each). The V end lost 2 bases, the J end lost 0 bases, and 12 bases lay between the germline ends. The germline gives CDR1 SGHTS, CDR2 YDEGEE. The CDR3 has 16 amino acids. The CDR3 region is CASSLGGSSSYNEQFF. CDR3 bases: TGTGCCAGCAGCTTAGGGGGGAGCAGCTCCTACAATGAGCAGTTCTTC.

V usage is TRBV27 and J usage is TRBJ2-1; 9 bases agree with TRBD1. V shed 2 bases and J 5 bases; nucleotides not matched to a gene: 4. The germline V gene encodes CDR1 MNHEY and CDR2 SMNVEV (reference sequence). This CDR3 is built from 15 residues. The CDR3 here is CASSLTGQGNNEQFF. In DNA, the CDR3 is TGTGCCAGCAGTTTAACCGGACAGGGGAACAATGAGCAGTTCTTC.

This chain links TRBV5-1 with TRBJ2-7; D not resolved. Germline assignment: CDR1 SGHRS and CDR2 YFSETQ. The CDR3 spans 17 residues. Trimming removed 0 bases from V and 7 bases from J, with 23 bases in between. The CDR3 loop reads CASSLGAAEWVSAEQYF. CDR3 DNA sequence: TGCGCCAGCAGCTTGGGGGCCGCAGAGTGGGTATCAGCTGAGCAGTACTTC.

The chain is built from TRBV7-3 and TRBJ2-5; D remains ambiguous. Between the trimmed V and J ends, which lost 0 bases and 1 base, there was a span of 6 bases. The CDR3 sequence is 14 residues long. CDR1 is SGHTA, CDR2 FQGTGA, per germline. DNA of the CDR3: TGTGCCAGCAGCTTAACGGGGTTCCAAGAGACCCAGTACTTC. Its translation is CASSLTGFQETQYF.

CDR3 in amino acids: CASSKGTSRKFF. CDR3 in DNA: TGTGCCAGCAGCAAAGGGACTTCTCGGAAGTTCTTC. The chain employs TRBV12-3 or TRBV12-4 and TRBJ2-1, with D tentatively TRBD2 (6 bases). The CDR3 runs to 12 residues. Trimming shortened V by 6 bases and J by 14 bases, and 17 bases separated the two germline ends.

This chain uses TRBV9 with TRBJ2-1; D is ambiguous. Germline CDR1 reads SGDLS; CDR2 reads YYNGEE. This CDR3 is built from 14 residues. Trimming took 0 bases from V and 0 from J, leaving 4 bases between them. For the CDR3, the DNA is TGTGCCAGCAGCGTAGGTACCTCCTACAATGAGCAGTTCTTC. Translated: CASSVGTSYNEQFF.

This clone was observed a single time. V is TRBV15 and J is TRBJ1-1; TRBD1 agrees at 7 bases. Trimming took 3 bases from V and 6 from J; bases not matched to a gene: 4. There are 13 residues in the CDR3. Germline lookup yields CDR1 LNHNV and CDR2 YYDKDF (reference sequence). CDR3 loop: CATSRGQRSEAFF. The DNA of the CDR3 is TGTGCCACCAGCAGGGGACAGAGATCTGAAGCTTTCTTT.

The V and J genes are TRBV28 and TRBJ2-4; D assignment may be TRBD1 or TRBD2 (5 bases each). V lost 6 bases to trimming and J lost 6 bases, with 18 bases between them. This CDR3 has 15 residues. Germline V lookup: CDR1 MDHEN, CDR2 SYDVKM. The CDR3 reads CASSLGEMVGNIQYF. CDR3 coding DNA: TGTGCCAGCAGCCTGGGGGAAATGGTAGGAAACATTCAGTACTTC. The full variable domain, in which reference TRBV28 and TRBJ2-4 provide the parts outside the CDR3, is DVKVTQSSRYLVKRTGEKVFLECVQDMDHENMFWYRQDPGLGLRLIYFSYDVKMKEKGDIPEGYSVSREKKERFSLILESASTNQTSMYLCASSLGEMVGNIQYFGAGTRLSVL.

V gene TRBV5-1 combines with J gene TRBJ1-2; 8 bases map to TRBD1. Losses at the gene ends were 4 bases for V and 8 bases for J; bases not matched to a gene: 7. The V gene's germline CDR1 is SGHRS and CDR2 YFSETQ. The CDR3 has 13 amino acids. The CDR3 sequence is CASSTRQGIGYTF. The CDR3 DNA reads TGCGCCAGCAGCACCCGACAGGGGATAGGCTACACCTTC.

This chain uses TRBV7-6 with TRBJ1-1; D unclear. Trimming removed 2 bases at V and 1 base at J, with 5 bases between. CDR3 length equals 13 residues. Germline V gene data show CDR1 as SGHVS and CDR2 as FNYEAQ. CDR3 protein: CASSLKENTEAFF. The CDR3 nucleotides are TGTGCCAGCAGCTTAAAGGAGAACACTGAAGCTTTCTTT.

The chain recombines TRBV15 with TRBJ1-1; D unresolved. V lost 1 base to trimming and J lost 1 base, with 4 bases between them. The germline gives CDR1 LNHNV, CDR2 YYDKDF (reference sequence). The CDR3 sequence is 13 residues long. In DNA, the CDR3 is TGTGCCACCAGCAGAGCTGGGAACACTGAAGCTTTCTTT. Translation gives CATSRAGNTEAFF.

V gene TRBV5-1 combines with J gene TRBJ1-4; perhaps TRBD1 as D (5 bases). Between the trimmed V and J ends, which lost 5 bases and 0 bases, there was a span of 8 bases. CDR1 SGHRS and CDR2 YFSETQ come from the germline V gene. The CDR3 has 14 residues. The CDR3 DNA reads TGCGCCAGCAGGGGGGTTGCAACTAATGAAAAACTGTTTTTT. Its protein is CASRGVATNEKLFF.